This TCR beta chain was sequenced during a study of post-analysis software for immune sequencing data. Overall study results and limits: Patients had higher frequencies than controls of roughly 5 TRBV segments, including TRBV5-6, TRBV5-1 and TRBV20-1.

This CDR3 contains 11 residues. J gave up 10 bases and V 6 bases, and 3 bases lay outside the gene matches. Germline lookup yields CDR1 MNHEY and CDR2 SVGEGT. Notes on this clonotype: Its antigen is still unknown.

Included in the TCR beta cDNA libraries were unique molecular identifiers. TCRdb passed the PCR reads through MiXCR, listing each CDR3 protein once. The sample lists roughly 800,000 distinct CDR3 sequences, 53% seen once, with about 4.5% in the top ten. The sequence was collected from a girl aged 10-17 years with multiple sclerosis. The sequencing input was blood. V and J are TRBV6-2 or TRBV6-3 and TRBJ2-3; 8 nucleotides agree with TRBD2. The CDR3 is CASSYGRAQYF. The CDR3 DNA sequence: TGTGCCAGCAGCTACGGGAGGGCGCAGTATTTT.